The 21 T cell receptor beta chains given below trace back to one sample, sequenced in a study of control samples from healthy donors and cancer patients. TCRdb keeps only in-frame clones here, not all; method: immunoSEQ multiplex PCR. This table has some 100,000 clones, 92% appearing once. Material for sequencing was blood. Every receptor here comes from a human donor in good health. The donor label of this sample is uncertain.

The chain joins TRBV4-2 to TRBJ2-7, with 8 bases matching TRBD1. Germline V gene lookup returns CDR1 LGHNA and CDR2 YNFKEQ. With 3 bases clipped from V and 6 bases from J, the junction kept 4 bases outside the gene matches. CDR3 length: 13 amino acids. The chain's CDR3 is CASSQDRDGEQYF. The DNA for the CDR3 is TGTGCCAGCAGCCAGGACAGGGACGGCGAGCAGTACTTC.

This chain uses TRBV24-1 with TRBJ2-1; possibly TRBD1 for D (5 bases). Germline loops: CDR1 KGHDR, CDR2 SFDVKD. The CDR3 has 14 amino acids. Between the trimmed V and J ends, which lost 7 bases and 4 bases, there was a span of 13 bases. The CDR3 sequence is CATSGGQGYNEQFF. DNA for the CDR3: TGTGCCACCAGCGGTGGGCAGGGATACAATGAGCAGTTCTTC.

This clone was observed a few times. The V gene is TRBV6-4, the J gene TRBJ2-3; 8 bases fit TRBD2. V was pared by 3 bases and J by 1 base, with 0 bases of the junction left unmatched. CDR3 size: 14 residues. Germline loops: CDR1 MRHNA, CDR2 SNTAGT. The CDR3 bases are TGTGCCAGCAGTGAAGCGGGGGGCACAGATACGCAGTATTTT. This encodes CASSEAGGTDTQYF.

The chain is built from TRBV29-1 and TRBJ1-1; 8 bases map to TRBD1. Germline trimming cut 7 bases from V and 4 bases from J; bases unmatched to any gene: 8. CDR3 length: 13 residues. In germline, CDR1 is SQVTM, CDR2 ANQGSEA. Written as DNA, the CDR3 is TGCAGCGGAGCAGGGGGCGCGTCCACTGAAGCTTTCTTT. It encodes CSGAGGASTEAFF.

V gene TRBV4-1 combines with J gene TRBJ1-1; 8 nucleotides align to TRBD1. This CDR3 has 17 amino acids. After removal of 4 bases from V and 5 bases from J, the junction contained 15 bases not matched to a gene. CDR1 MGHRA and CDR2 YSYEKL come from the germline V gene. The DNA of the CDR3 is TGCGCCAGCAGCCTCCTAATATCAGGGGGCCGAAAGACTGAAGCTTTCTTT. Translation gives CASSLLISGGRKTEAFF.

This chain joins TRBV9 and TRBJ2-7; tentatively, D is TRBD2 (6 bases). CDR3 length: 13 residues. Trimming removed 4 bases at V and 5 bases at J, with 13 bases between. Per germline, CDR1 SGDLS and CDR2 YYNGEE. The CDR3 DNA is TGTGCCAGCAGCCTCCTCACGGGGGACGAGCAGTACTTC. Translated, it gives CASSLLTGDEQYF.

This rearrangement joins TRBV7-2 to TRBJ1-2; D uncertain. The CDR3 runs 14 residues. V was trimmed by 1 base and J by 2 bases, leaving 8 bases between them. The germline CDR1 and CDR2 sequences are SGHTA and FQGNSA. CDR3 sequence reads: CASSLVKSNYGYTF. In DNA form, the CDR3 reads TGTGCCAGCAGCTTAGTTAAGTCCAACTATGGCTACACCTTC.

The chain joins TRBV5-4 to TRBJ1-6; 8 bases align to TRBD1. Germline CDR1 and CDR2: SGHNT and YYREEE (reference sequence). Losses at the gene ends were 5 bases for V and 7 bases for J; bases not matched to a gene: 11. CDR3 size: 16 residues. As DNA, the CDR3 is TGTGCCAGCAGTAACTTAGGACAGGGAATGAATTCACCCCTCCACTTT. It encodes CASSNLGQGMNSPLHF.

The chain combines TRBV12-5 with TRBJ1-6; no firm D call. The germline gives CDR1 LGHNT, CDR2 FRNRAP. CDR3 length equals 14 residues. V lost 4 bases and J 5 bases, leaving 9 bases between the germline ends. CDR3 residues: CASGSRNDNSPLHF. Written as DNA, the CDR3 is TGTGCTAGTGGTTCTAGAAATGATAATTCACCCCTCCACTTT.

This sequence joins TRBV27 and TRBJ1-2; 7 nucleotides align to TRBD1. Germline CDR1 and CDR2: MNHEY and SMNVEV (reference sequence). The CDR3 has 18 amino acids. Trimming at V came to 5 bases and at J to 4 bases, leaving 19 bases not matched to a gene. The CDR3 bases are TGTGCCAGCAGTGGGGGGTGGGGCAGGGGGGACCAAGGCTATGGCTACACCTTC. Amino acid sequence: CASSGGWGRGDQGYGYTF.

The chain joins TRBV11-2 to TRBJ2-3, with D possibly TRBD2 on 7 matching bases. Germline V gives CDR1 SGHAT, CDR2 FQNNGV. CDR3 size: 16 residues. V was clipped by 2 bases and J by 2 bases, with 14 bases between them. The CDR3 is CASSLRGGPATDTQYF. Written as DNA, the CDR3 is TGTGCCAGCAGCTTAAGGGGGGGGCCTGCCACAGATACGCAGTATTTT.

The CDR3 here is CASSSPGRGNTGELFF. The CDR3 bases are TGTGCCAGCAGTTCACCGGGACGGGGAAACACCGGGGAGCTGTTTTTT. The rearrangement links TRBV2 to TRBJ2-2; D may match TRBD1 or TRBD2 (5 bases each). Germline V CDR1 and CDR2: SNHLY, FYNNEI. Trimming removed 5 bases from V and 2 bases from J, with 15 bases in between. The CDR3 length is 16 residues.

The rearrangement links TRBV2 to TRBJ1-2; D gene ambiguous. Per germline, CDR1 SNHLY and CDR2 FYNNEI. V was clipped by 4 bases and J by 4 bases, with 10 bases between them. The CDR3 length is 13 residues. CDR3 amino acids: CASSVGSVYGYTF. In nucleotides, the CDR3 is TGTGCCAGCAGTGTTGGCAGCGTCTATGGCTACACCTTC.

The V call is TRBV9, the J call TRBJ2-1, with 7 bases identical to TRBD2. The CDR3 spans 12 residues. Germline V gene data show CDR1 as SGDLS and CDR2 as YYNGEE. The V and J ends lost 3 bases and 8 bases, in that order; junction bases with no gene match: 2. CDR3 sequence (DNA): TGTGCCAGCAGCGGACTAGCCCATGAGCAGTTCTTC. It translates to CASSGLAHEQFF. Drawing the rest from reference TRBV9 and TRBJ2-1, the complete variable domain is DSGVTQTPKHLITATGQRVTLRCSPRSGDLSVYWYQQSLDQGLQFLIQYYNGEERAKGNILERFSAQQFPDLHSELNLSSLELGDSALYFCASSGLAHEQFFGPGTRLTVL.

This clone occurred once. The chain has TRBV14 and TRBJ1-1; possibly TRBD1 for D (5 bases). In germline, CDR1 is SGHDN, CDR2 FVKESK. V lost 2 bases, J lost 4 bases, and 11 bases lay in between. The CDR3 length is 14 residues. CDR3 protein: CASSQILGATEAFF. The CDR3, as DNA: TGTGCCAGCAGCCAAATTTTAGGGGCCACTGAAGCTTTCTTT.

This CDR3 is CASLAGQRNTDTQYF. In nucleotides, the CDR3 is TGCGCCAGCCTCGCAGGGCAGAGGAACACAGATACGCAGTATTTT. V and J are TRBV5-1 and TRBJ2-3, with D perhaps TRBD1 (5 bases). Trimming shortened V by 7 bases and J by 2 bases, and 17 bases separated the two germline ends. CDR1 SGHRS and CDR2 YFSETQ come from the germline V gene. This CDR3 is 15 amino acids long.

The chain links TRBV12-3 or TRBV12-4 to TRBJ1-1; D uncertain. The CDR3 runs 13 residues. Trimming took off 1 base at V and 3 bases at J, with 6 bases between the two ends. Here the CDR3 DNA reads TGTGCCAGCAGTTTAGGCCGAGACACTGAAGCTTTCTTT. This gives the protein CASSLGRDTEAFF.

For the CDR3, the DNA is TGTGCCAGCAGCTTGGAACGGAACACTGAAGCTTTCTTT. Translation gives CASSLERNTEAFF. The gene calls are TRBV5-6 and TRBJ1-1, with D uncertain. V was pared by 0 bases and J by 1 base, with 4 bases between. CDR3 length equals 13 residues. Germline loops: CDR1 SGHDT, CDR2 YYEEEE.

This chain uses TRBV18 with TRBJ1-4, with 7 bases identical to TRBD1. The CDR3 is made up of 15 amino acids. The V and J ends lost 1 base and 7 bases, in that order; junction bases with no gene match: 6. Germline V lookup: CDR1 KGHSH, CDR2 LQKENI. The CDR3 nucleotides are TGTGCCAGCTCACCACGGGGGACAGTTGGTGAAAAACTGTTTTTT. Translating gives CASSPRGTVGEKLFF.

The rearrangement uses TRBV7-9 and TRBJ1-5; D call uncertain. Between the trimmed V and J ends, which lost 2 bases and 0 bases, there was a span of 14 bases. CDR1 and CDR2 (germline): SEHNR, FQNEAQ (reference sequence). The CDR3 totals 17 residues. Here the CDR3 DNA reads TGTGCCAGCAGCTTAATCGGGAGCGGAGATAGCAATCAGCCCCAGCATTTT. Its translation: CASSLIGSGDSNQPQHF.

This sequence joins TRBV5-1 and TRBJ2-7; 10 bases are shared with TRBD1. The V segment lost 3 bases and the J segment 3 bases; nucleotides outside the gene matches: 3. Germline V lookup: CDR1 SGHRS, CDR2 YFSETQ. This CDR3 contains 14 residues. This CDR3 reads CASSSDRGIYEQYF. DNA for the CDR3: TGCGCCAGCAGCTCGGACAGGGGGATCTACGAGCAGTACTTC.